These 7 T cell receptor beta chains share one sample of origin, sequenced in a study of cytomegalovirus exposure and HLA in healthy donors. Amplification used 60 Vbeta primers and 13 Jbeta primers. The method was immunoSEQ multiplex PCR; TCRdb's version includes in-frame clones alone and lacks a portion of them. The sample holds about 110,000 clones; 65% to 80% are singletons and the top ten take around 5.9%. The sample taken for sequencing was PBMCs. These TCRs come from a man in his thirties or forties in good health and CMV-seropositive.

CDR3 nucleotide sequence: TGTGCCAGTAGTATAGTAGCGGGGGCCGTCCACCAAGAGACCCAGTACTTC. As protein: CASSIVAGAVHQETQYF. The chain carries TRBV19 and TRBJ2-5; 9 bases are a match to TRBD2. The germline V gene encodes CDR1 LNHDA and CDR2 SQIVND (reference sequence). The CDR3 covers 17 residues. With V trimmed by 1 base and J by 0 bases, 6 bases remained unmatched.

For the CDR3, the DNA is TGTGCCAGCAGCTTAGTTGCGGGGAGCTGGGATGAGCAGTTCTTC. Translating it yields CASSLVAGSWDEQFF. The gene calls are TRBV7-2 and TRBJ2-1; weak D call: TRBD2 (6 bases). Trimming took 1 base from V and 8 from J, leaving 15 bases between them. Germline values: CDR1 SGHTA, CDR2 FQGNSA. The CDR3 is made up of 15 amino acids.

The V call is TRBV28, the J call TRBJ1-2; D remains ambiguous. Trimming pared 3 bases from V and 1 base from J, leaving 9 bases between. The CDR3 length is 14 residues. CDR1 and CDR2 from the germline V gene are MDHEN and SYDVKM. CDR3 coding DNA: TGTGCCAGCAGTTTTGGGCAGATTAACTATGGCTACACCTTC. Translation gives CASSFGQINYGYTF.

V and J are TRBV10-3 and TRBJ2-5; 9 nucleotides line up with TRBD1. Germline values: CDR1 ENHRY, CDR2 SYGVKD. CDR3 length equals 12 residues. Germline trimming cut 10 bases from V and 3 bases from J; bases unmatched to any gene: 3. CDR3 loop: CATRTGEETQYF. The CDR3 bases are TGTGCCACCAGGACAGGGGAAGAGACCCAGTACTTC.

The gene calls are TRBV9 and TRBJ2-5; weak D call: TRBD2 (5 bases). The J call is in doubt because the DNA end fits TRBJ2-7 better. The CDR3 loop spans 13 amino acids. CDR1 and CDR2 from the germline V gene are SGDLS and YYNGEE. The CDR3 spells CASSEGVAYEQYF. The CDR3 DNA reads TGTGCCAGCAGTGAGGGAGTGGCTTACGAGCAGTACTTC.

CDR3 coding DNA: TGTGCCAGCAGCCGGGACTACTCGGGGGAGACCCAGTACTTC. Amino acid sequence: CASSRDYSGETQYF. The chain employs TRBV11-2 and TRBJ2-5; TRBD2 agrees at 7 bases. Germline V CDR1 and CDR2: SGHAT, FQNNGV. The CDR3 has 14 amino acids. V trimming: 5 bases; J trimming: 5 bases; junction bases outside the gene matches: 8.

Here the CDR3 DNA reads TGTGCCAGCAGTCTCGGGACAGCGATCACAGATACGCAGTATTTT. Translating gives CASSLGTAITDTQYF. V is TRBV7-9 and J is TRBJ2-3; 7 bases match TRBD1. V trimming: 6 bases; J trimming: 2 bases; junction bases outside the gene matches: 8. The CDR3 has 15 amino acids. Germline V gene sequence: CDR1 SEHNR, CDR2 FQNEAQ (reference sequence). The entire variable domain, with the rest obtained from reference TRBV7-9 and TRBJ2-3, is as follows: DTGVSQNPRHKITKRGQNVTFRCDPISEHNRLYWYRQTLGQGPEFLTYFQNEAQLEKSRLLSDRFSAERPKGSFSTLEIQRTEQGDSAMYLCASSLGTAITDTQYFGPGTRLTVL.